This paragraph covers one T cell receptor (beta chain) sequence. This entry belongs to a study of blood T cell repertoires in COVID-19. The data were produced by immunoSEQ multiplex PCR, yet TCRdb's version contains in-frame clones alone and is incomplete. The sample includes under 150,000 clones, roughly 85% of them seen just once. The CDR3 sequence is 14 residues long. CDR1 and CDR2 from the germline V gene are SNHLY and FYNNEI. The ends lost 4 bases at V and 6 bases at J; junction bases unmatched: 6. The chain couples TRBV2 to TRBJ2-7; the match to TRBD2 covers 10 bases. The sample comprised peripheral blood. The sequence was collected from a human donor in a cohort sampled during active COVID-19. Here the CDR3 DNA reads TGTGCCAGCAGTGGGGTCCGGACTAGCGGCGAGCAGTACTTC. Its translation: CASSGVRTSGEQYF.